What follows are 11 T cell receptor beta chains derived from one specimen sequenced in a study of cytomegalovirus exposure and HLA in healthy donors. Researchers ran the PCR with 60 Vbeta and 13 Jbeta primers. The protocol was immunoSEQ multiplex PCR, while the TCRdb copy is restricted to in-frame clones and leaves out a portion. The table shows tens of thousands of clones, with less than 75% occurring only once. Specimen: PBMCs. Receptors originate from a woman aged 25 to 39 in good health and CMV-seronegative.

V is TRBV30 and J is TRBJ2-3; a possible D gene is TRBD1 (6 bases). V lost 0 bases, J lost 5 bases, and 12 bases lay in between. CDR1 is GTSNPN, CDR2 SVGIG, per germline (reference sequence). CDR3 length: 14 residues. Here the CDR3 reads CAWSVPGAGDTQYF. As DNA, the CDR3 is TGTGCCTGGAGTGTACCAGGGGCGGGAGATACGCAGTATTTT.

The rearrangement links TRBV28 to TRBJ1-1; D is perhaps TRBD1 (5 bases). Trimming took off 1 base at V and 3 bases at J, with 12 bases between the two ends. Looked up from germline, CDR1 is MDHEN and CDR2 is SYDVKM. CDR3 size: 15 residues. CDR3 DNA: TGTGCCAGCAGTTTATTTGGGGGGAGGGACACTGAAGCTTTCTTT. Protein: CASSLFGGRDTEAFF.

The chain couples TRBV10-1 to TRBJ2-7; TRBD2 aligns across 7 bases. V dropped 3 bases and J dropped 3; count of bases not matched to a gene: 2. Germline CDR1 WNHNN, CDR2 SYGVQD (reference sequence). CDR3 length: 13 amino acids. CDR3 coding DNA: TGCGCCAGCAGTGATACTAGCGTCTACGAGCAGTACTTC. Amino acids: CASSDTSVYEQYF.

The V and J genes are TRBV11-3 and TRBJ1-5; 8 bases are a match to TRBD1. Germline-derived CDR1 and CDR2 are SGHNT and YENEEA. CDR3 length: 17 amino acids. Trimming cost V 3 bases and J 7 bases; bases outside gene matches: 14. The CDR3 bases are TGTGCCAGCAGCTTTCGACAGGGGAAGGCCTTAATGCAGCCCCAGCATTTT. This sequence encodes CASSFRQGKALMQPQHF.

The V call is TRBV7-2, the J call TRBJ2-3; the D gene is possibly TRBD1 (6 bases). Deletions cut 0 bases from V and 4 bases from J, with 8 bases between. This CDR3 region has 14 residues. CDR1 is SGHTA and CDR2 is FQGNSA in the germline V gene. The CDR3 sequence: CASSLAQGPDTQYF. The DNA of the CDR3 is TGTGCCAGCAGCTTAGCACAGGGCCCAGATACGCAGTATTTT.

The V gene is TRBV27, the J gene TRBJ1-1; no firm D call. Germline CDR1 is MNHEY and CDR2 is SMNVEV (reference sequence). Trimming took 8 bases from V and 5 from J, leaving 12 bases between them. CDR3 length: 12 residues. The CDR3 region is CASFERGTEAFF. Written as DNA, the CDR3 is TGTGCCAGCTTCGAACGGGGTACTGAAGCTTTCTTT.

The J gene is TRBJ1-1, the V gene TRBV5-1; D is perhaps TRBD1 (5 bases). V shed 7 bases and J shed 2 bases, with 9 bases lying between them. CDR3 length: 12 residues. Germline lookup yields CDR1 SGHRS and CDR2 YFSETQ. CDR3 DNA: TGCGCCAGCGCGGGGGATAACACTGAAGCTTTCTTT. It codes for CASAGDNTEAFF.

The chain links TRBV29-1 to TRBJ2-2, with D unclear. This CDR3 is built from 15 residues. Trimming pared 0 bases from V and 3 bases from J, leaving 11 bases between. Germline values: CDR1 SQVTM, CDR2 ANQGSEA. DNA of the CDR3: TGCAGCGTTGAAGATCGTGGGCAGTACACCGGGGAGCTGTTTTTT. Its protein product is CSVEDRGQYTGELFF.

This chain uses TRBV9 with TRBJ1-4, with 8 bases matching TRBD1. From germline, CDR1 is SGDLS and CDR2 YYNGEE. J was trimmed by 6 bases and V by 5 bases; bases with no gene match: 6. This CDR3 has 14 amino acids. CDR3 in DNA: TGTGCCAGCAGTCAGGGGGCTGCGGATGAAAAACTGTTTTTT. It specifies CASSQGAADEKLFF.

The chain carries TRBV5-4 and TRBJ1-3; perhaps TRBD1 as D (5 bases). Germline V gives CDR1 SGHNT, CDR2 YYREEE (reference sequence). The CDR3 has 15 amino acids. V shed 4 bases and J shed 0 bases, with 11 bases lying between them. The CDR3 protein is CASSPVGPSGNTIYF. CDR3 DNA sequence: TGTGCCAGCAGCCCGGTGGGGCCCTCTGGAAACACCATATATTTT.

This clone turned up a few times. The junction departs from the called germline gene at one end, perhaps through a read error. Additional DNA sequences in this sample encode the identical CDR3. In DNA, the CDR3 is TGTGCCAGCAGCTTAGCGTCAGGGGTCTACACCGGTGAGCTGTTTTTT. This sequence encodes CASSLASGVYTGELFF. The chain links TRBV7-6 to TRBJ2-2; possible D gene TRBD1, 6 bases. The CDR3 runs to 16 residues. Germline CDR1 reads SGHVS; CDR2 reads FNYEAQ.